This entry lists 20 T cell receptor beta chains sequenced from one sample in a study of identical twins. TCRdb itself ran the 5' RACE reads through MiXCR, one entry per CDR3 protein. This table holds about 1.7 million distinct CDR3 sequences, about 32% found once. The specimen sequenced was cord blood. Receptors originate from a newborn girl in good health.

This clonotype showed up just a few times. The chain's CDR3 is CASSLSGVDEQYF. In DNA form, the CDR3 reads TGTGCCAGCAGTTTATCCGGAGTGGATGAGCAGTACTTC. V and J are TRBV27 and TRBJ2-7; no reliable D call. The length of the CDR3 is 13 residues. The V gene's germline CDR1 is MNHEY and CDR2 SMNVEV (reference sequence). V lost 0 bases, J lost 7 bases, and 10 bases lay in between.

The gene calls are TRBV5-1 and TRBJ2-7, with 12 bases aligning to TRBD1. J was trimmed by 3 bases and V by 3 bases; bases with no gene match: 19. The CDR3 consists of 20 residues. Looked up from germline, CDR1 is SGHRS and CDR2 is YFSETQ. CDR3 loop: CASSSIGTGGDNNLLYEQYF. The CDR3 DNA reads TGCGCCAGCAGCTCCATAGGGACAGGGGGCGATAACAACCTACTCTACGAGCAGTACTTC.

The V call is TRBV10-2, the J call TRBJ2-7, with TRBD2 matching 8 bases. With 6 bases clipped from V and 2 bases from J, the junction kept 9 bases outside the gene matches. This CDR3 contains 15 residues. Looked up from germline, CDR1 is WSHSY and CDR2 is SAAADI. CDR3 amino acids: CASSDPGLGPYEQYF. The CDR3 DNA sequence: TGCGCCAGCAGCGACCCGGGACTAGGACCCTACGAGCAGTACTTC.

The CDR3 sequence: CSARDRRREEKLFF. The DNA of the CDR3 is TGCAGTGCTAGAGATCGGAGACGCGAGGAAAAACTGTTTTTT. The V call is TRBV20-1, the J call TRBJ1-4; no clear D. Germline V CDR1 and CDR2: DFQATT, SNEGSKA (reference sequence). V dropped 0 bases and J dropped 8 bases, with 13 bases sitting between them. The CDR3 has 14 amino acids.

This clonotype was detected many times. The rearrangement joins TRBV3-1 to TRBJ2-1, with 8 bases lining up with TRBD1. This CDR3 is built from 14 residues. Germline values: CDR1 LGHDT, CDR2 YNNKEL (reference sequence). The trim removed 5 bases at V and 3 bases at J, leaving 3 bases unmatched. In DNA, the CDR3 is TGTGCCAGCAGCGCCGGACAGGGCTACAATGAGCAGTTCTTC. Protein: CASSAGQGYNEQFF.

CDR3 protein: CASSGAGQTYEQYF. CDR3 bases: TGTGCCAGCAGTGGGGCGGGACAGACCTACGAGCAGTACTTC. The chain is built from TRBV2 and TRBJ2-7; D perhaps matches TRBD1 (7 bases). This CDR3 is 14 amino acids long. Germline V gene lookup returns CDR1 SNHLY and CDR2 FYNNEI. Trimming took off 4 bases at V and 2 bases at J, with 12 bases between the two ends.

The V gene is TRBV21-1, the J gene TRBJ1-1; the DNA was not used to check the table's D call, TRBD1. TRBV21-1 is a listed pseudogene. CDR3 length: 14 amino acids. CDR3 amino acids: CACRPGTTNTEAFF. The CDR3 bases are TGTGCCTGCAGGCCCGGGACAACTAACACTGAAGCTTTCTTT.

V gene TRBV20-1 combines with J gene TRBJ2-1; D ambiguous. Trimming removed 0 bases at V and 9 bases at J, with 12 bases between. From germline, CDR1 is DFQATT and CDR2 SNEGSKA (reference sequence). The CDR3 has 13 residues. CDR3 amino acids: CSARDSSYGEQFF. CDR3 coding DNA: TGCAGTGCTAGAGATAGTAGCTACGGTGAGCAGTTCTTC.

This clonotype came up once. A much larger clone differs from this one at a single base, so this may be a read error. V is TRBV28 and J is TRBJ1-5; perhaps TRBD1 as D (6 bases). Germline CDR1 is MDHEN and CDR2 is SYDVKM. The CDR3 is made up of 14 amino acids. V dropped 4 bases and J dropped 4 bases, with 11 bases sitting between them. CDR3 bases: TGTGCCAGCAGTTGGACAGACTTTAATCAGCCCCAGCATTTT. Protein: CASSWTDFNQPQHF.

This clonotype was detected only a few times. V usage is TRBV2 and J usage is TRBJ2-3; TRBD2 matches at 7 bases. The CDR3 loop spans 15 amino acids. Per germline, CDR1 SNHLY and CDR2 FYNNEI. The ends lost 0 bases at V and 9 bases at J; junction bases unmatched: 9. CDR3 in DNA: TGTGCCAGCAGTGAAGCGCAGCGGGGCCCTTTGACGCAGTATTTT. Its protein product is CASSEAQRGPLTQYF.

The chain recombines TRBV4-1 with TRBJ2-3; D is ambiguous. The V gene lost 0 bases and the J gene lost 0 bases, with 25 bases spanning the gap. This CDR3 region has 21 residues. Germline CDR1 is MGHRA and CDR2 is YSYEKL. CDR3 nucleotides: TGCGCCAGCAGCCAAGAAGAGGCTGGGTTAGTCCCCGTGGACAGCACAGATACGCAGTATTTT. Its protein is CASSQEEAGLVPVDSTDTQYF.

The CDR3 here is CASSVGDRGLMGNQPQHF. The CDR3 DNA sequence: TGTGCCAGCAGTGTCGGTGACAGGGGCCTTATGGGCAATCAGCCCCAGCATTTT. The rearrangement joins TRBV2 to TRBJ1-5; TRBD1 agrees at 8 bases. CDR3 length: 18 residues. The V gene's germline CDR1 is SNHLY and CDR2 FYNNEI. V dropped 4 bases and J dropped 2; count of bases not matched to a gene: 13.

The V and J genes are TRBV27 and TRBJ1-3, with D perhaps matching TRBD1 (6 bases). CDR3 length: 14 residues. Trimming took 3 bases from V and 4 from J, leaving 10 bases between them. Germline V gene lookup returns CDR1 MNHEY and CDR2 SMNVEV (reference sequence). CDR3: CASSFHDRGNTIYF. The CDR3 coding sequence is TGTGCCAGCAGTTTCCATGACAGGGGAAACACCATATATTTT.

The chain carries TRBV28 and TRBJ2-3; 7 nucleotides line up with TRBD2. There are 16 residues in the CDR3. Germline V gives CDR1 MDHEN, CDR2 SYDVKM. After removal of 5 bases from V and 1 base from J, the junction contained 9 bases not matched to a gene. The CDR3 region has the DNA TGTGCCAGCAGTCCACGCGGGAGAGGGGGCACAGATACGCAGTATTTT. Encoded protein: CASSPRGRGGTDTQYF.

The chain joins TRBV5-1 to TRBJ1-4; D not resolved. The V gene lost 2 bases and the J gene lost 3 bases, with 8 bases spanning the gap. The CDR3 has 14 amino acids. CDR1 is SGHRS, CDR2 YFSETQ, per germline. Written as DNA, the CDR3 is TGCGCCAGCAGCTTTGGAAGGTCTAATGAAAAACTGTTTTTT. This translates into CASSFGRSNEKLFF.

The genes are TRBV21-1 and TRBJ2-5; the table's D call, TRBD2, has no DNA check behind it. TRBV21-1 is a recognized pseudogene. The CDR3 is made up of 18 amino acids. The CDR3 nucleotides are TGTGCCAGCAGCAAAGGGTTGGTCCTAGCGGCCCTTCAAGAGACCCAGTACTTC. Translated: CASSKGLVLAALQETQYF.

The gene calls are TRBV28 and TRBJ1-1; D gene unclear. The germline gives CDR1 MDHEN, CDR2 SYDVKM. Trimming stripped 6 bases from V and 4 bases from J, with 21 bases between. The CDR3 covers 16 residues. The CDR3 region is CASSLRRWGRVTEAFF. The CDR3 DNA follows: TGTGCCAGCAGCTTACGACGTTGGGGTCGGGTCACTGAAGCTTTCTTT.

Only a few counts were recorded for this clonotype. The V and J genes are TRBV27 and TRBJ2-3; TRBD2 aligns across 12 bases. Germline-derived CDR1 and CDR2 are MNHEY and SMNVEV (reference sequence). With V trimmed by 5 bases and J by 2 bases, 8 bases remained unmatched. The CDR3 has 17 residues. Here the CDR3 reads CASSHSSGRAYTDTQYF. The CDR3 region has the DNA TGTGCCAGCAGTCACTCTAGCGGGAGGGCCTACACAGATACGCAGTATTTT.

The chain combines TRBV20-1 with TRBJ2-1; perhaps TRBD2 as D (6 bases). Germline lookup yields CDR1 DFQATT and CDR2 SNEGSKA (reference sequence). There are 14 residues in the CDR3. Deletions cut 1 base from V and 0 bases from J, with 7 bases between. The CDR3 DNA sequence: TGCAGTGCTAGAGCTAGCGACTCCTACAATGAGCAGTTCTTC. This translates into CSARASDSYNEQFF.

This rearrangement joins TRBV12-3 or TRBV12-4 to TRBJ2-3, with D perhaps given as TRBD1 or TRBD2 (6 bases each). V was shortened by 5 bases and J by 5 bases, with 14 bases between the two germline ends. The CDR3 runs 14 residues. This CDR3 is CASSARGGRDTQYF. CDR3 DNA sequence: TGTGCCAGCAGTGCAAGAGGGGGGAGAGATACGCAGTATTTT.